This T cell receptor beta chain came from a study of sequential checkpoint blockade in melanoma. Turning to the study itself: Patients were randomized 1:1 to nivolumab-then-ipilimumab or ipilimumab-then-nivolumab first-line. Both treatment sequences were followed by maintenance nivolumab.

Treatment defined: randomized to nivolumab then ipilimumab (arm A) or the reverse (arm B). DNA-damaging chemotherapy had not been given to any patient beforehand. From thawed PBMCs, live CD3+CD8+ cells negative for CD19 and CD56 were sorted. CDR1 MNHEY and CDR2 SVGAGI come from the germline V gene. CDR3 length: 14 residues. Unmatched junction bases numbered 5, after V lost 5 bases and J lost 1 base. Assay used: immunoSEQ multiplex PCR; TCRdb lists only in-frame clones, some missing. The table lists about 6,100 clones, roughly 50% of them singletons. J is TRBJ2-7 and V is TRBV6-5, with 7 nucleotides matching TRBD1. This receptor was obtained from a human patient with melanoma. Some clones in this sample may be carry-over from other donors' samples. The material was CD8+ T cells sorted from blood (inferred from file names), obtained from a patient given nivolumab and ipilimumab in sequence. CDR3 nucleotide sequence: TGTGCCAGCAGTCAACGACAGGGTTCCTACGAGCAGTACTTC. Translation gives CASSQRQGSYEQYF.